This TCR beta chain was observed in a study of T cells in Graves' hyperthyroidism and ophthalmopathy. Patients with ophthalmopathy all had a Clinical Activity Score of at least 3, a NOSPECS grade of at least 4 and duration under 3 months. Clinical symptoms, serum thyroxine and TRAb, thyroid ultrasound and orbital computed tomography together formed the diagnostic basis. It was 10 ml of fresh peripheral blood that supplied the PBMCs. Points from the study as a whole: Most thyroid clonotypes expanded above 0.001 were also detected in blood.

Germline CDR1 and CDR2: SNHLY and FYNNEI. The V end lost 2 bases, the J end lost 5 bases, and 1 base lay between the germline ends. This CDR3 is built from 11 residues. This clonotype was observed a handful of times. Its target is not known. RNA transcripts gave rise to amplified TCR beta CDR3 regions. First-round RT-PCR of the TCR CDR3 relied on the HTBI primer set. MiXCR, applied by TCRdb to the multiplex PCR reads, yields one record per CDR3 protein. Here the sample spans approximately 530,000 distinct CDR3 sequences, 15% to 20% being singletons. The TCR sequence derives from a man aged 40-50 years with Graves' ophthalmopathy. The rearrangement uses TRBV2 and TRBJ1-3; D remains unclear. Source material: blood. In DNA form, the CDR3 reads TGTGCCAGCAGTGAACGAAACACCATATATTTT. This codes for CASSERNTIYF.